Each of the 13 T cell receptor beta chains below was sequenced from the same sample in a study of control samples from healthy donors and cancer patients. The table came from immunoSEQ multiplex PCR; TCRdb's copy has only in-frame clones and leaves some out. The sample shows fewer than 250,000 clones, over 80% of them seen only once. The sequencing sample was made of blood. These receptor sequences come from a man under 40 in good health.

This clone has a single count. The V call is TRBV24-1, the J call TRBJ2-3, with 8 bases fitting TRBD1. V gave up 2 bases and J gave up 3 bases; unmatched junction bases: 6. This CDR3 contains 16 residues. Germline V CDR1 and CDR2: KGHDR, SFDVKD. The chain's CDR3 is CATSDWAQGATDTQYF. The CDR3 DNA is TGTGCCACCAGTGATTGGGCCCAGGGGGCAACAGATACGCAGTATTTT.

J is TRBJ2-7 and V is TRBV5-6; D may match TRBD1 or TRBD2 (5 bases each). Trimming left V 2 bases short and J 4 bases short, with 13 bases between. The CDR3 consists of 14 residues. CDR1 is SGHDT, CDR2 YYEEEE, per germline. CDR3 nucleotide sequence: TGTGCCAGCAGCTTAGGGGAAGGGACGTACGAGCAGTACTTC. Its protein product is CASSLGEGTYEQYF.

This clone appeared a single time. J is TRBJ2-7 and V is TRBV10-2; D remains ambiguous. Trimming left V 2 bases short and J 4 bases short, with 18 bases between. The CDR3 loop spans 16 amino acids. Germline values: CDR1 WSHSY, CDR2 SAAADI. CDR3 coding DNA: TGCGCCAGCAGTGAGCTATCAACCGCCATCCATTACGAGCAGTACTTC. Translating it yields CASSELSTAIHYEQYF.

This clone appeared once. The chain is built from TRBV6-5 and TRBJ2-7, with TRBD2 identical over 12 bases. Germline V CDR1 and CDR2: MNHEY, SVGAGI. This CDR3 is built from 14 residues. Trimming cost V 8 bases and J 4 bases; bases outside gene matches: 6. The CDR3 DNA sequence: TGTGCCAGCGCGATGGGGACTAGCGGGTACGAGCAGTACTTC. As protein: CASAMGTSGYEQYF.

The chain recombines TRBV29-1 with TRBJ1-3, with D possibly matching TRBD1 (5 bases). From germline, CDR1 is SQVTM and CDR2 ANQGSEA. There are 13 residues in the CDR3. Trimming stripped 3 bases from V and 7 bases from J, with 13 bases between. Written as DNA, the CDR3 is TGCAGCGTTGACAGGGCGGGAGGGAACACCATATATTTT. Its translation is CSVDRAGGNTIYF.

This clone occurred once. This chain uses TRBV5-1 with TRBJ2-1; TRBD2 aligns across 7 bases. CDR3 size: 15 residues. Germline loops: CDR1 SGHRS, CDR2 YFSETQ. J lost 0 bases, V lost 5 bases, and 5 bases had no gene match. The CDR3 reads CASRGSGGSYNEQFF. CDR3 sequence (DNA): TGCGCCAGCAGAGGGTCGGGGGGCTCCTACAATGAGCAGTTCTTC.

The chain is built from TRBV10-3 and TRBJ2-1, with TRBD2 matching 12 bases. With 2 bases clipped from V and 2 bases from J, the junction kept 4 bases outside the gene matches. There are 17 residues in the CDR3. Germline V lookup: CDR1 ENHRY, CDR2 SYGVKD. The CDR3 sequence is CAISEGLAGSTYNEQFF. The CDR3 region has the DNA TGTGCCATCAGTGAGGGACTAGCGGGGTCCACCTACAATGAGCAGTTCTTC.

The chain recombines TRBV6-4 with TRBJ2-1; no clear D gene. This CDR3 has 11 amino acids. The germline V gene has CDR1 MRHNA and CDR2 SNTAGT. V was clipped by 7 bases and J by 9 bases, with 10 bases between them. The CDR3 reads CASIPYCEQFF. The CDR3 DNA follows: TGTGCCAGCATCCCTTACTGTGAGCAGTTCTTC.

The chain couples TRBV4-1 to TRBJ1-4; no firm D call. The germline V gene has CDR1 MGHRA and CDR2 YSYEKL. Between the trimmed V and J ends, which lost 0 bases and 0 bases, there was a span of 8 bases. The CDR3 contains 16 residues. The DNA for the CDR3 is TGCGCCAGCAGCCAAGATTGGGGAGCAACTAATGAAAAACTGTTTTTT. Encoded protein: CASSQDWGATNEKLFF.

This chain connects TRBV6-2 or TRBV6-3 to TRBJ1-2; D not resolved. Trimming took off 5 bases at V and 0 bases at J, with 13 bases between the two ends. This CDR3 has 15 amino acids. Germline V CDR1 and CDR2: MNHEY, SVGEGT. For the CDR3, the DNA is TGTGCCAGCAGTGATGACCGTGGACCTAACTATGGCTACACCTTC. This translates into CASSDDRGPNYGYTF.

In this sample, this clone turned up once. The rearrangement joins TRBV7-9 to TRBJ1-1, with 8 bases matching TRBD1. The germline gives CDR1 SEHNR, CDR2 FQNEAQ (reference sequence). Trimming at V came to 3 bases and at J to 1 base, leaving 4 bases not matched to a gene. The CDR3 loop spans 15 amino acids. CDR3 bases: TGTGCCAGCAGCTTTACCGGGACAGGGAACACTGAAGCTTTCTTT. This translates into CASSFTGTGNTEAFF.

This sequence joins TRBV6-5 and TRBJ1-2; 9 nucleotides align to TRBD1. After removal of 4 bases from V and 8 bases from J, the junction contained 5 bases not matched to a gene. CDR3 length equals 13 residues. Germline V gene data show CDR1 as MNHEY and CDR2 as SVGAGI. The CDR3 sequence is CASSFTGGRGYTF. In nucleotides, the CDR3 is TGTGCCAGCAGTTTCACAGGGGGCCGAGGCTACACCTTC.

V and J are TRBV4-2 and TRBJ2-3; weak D call: TRBD1 (7 bases). Per the germline V gene, CDR1 is LGHNA and CDR2 is YNFKEQ. The CDR3 extends over 15 amino acids. V was clipped by 4 bases and J by 1 base, with 12 bases between them. CDR3 bases: TGTGCCAGCAGCCCAGGGGGGCCACGCACAGATACGCAGTATTTT. It specifies CASSPGGPRTDTQYF.